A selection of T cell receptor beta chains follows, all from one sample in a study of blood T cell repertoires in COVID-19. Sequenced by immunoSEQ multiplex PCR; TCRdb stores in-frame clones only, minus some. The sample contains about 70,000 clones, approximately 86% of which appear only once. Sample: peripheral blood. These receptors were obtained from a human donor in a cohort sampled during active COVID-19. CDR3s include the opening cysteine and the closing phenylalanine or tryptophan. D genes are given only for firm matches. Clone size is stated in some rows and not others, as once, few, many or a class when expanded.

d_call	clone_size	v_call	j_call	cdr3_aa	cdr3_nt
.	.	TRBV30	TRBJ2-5	CAWSGQGWPTQYF	TGTGCCTGGAGTGGGCAGGGATGGCCGACCCAGTACTTC
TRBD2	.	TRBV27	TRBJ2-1	CASSSEAGGLGGQFF	TGTGCCAGCAGTTCGGAGGCGGGGGGGCTCGGTGGGCAGTTCTTC
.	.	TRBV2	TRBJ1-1	CASRVSSTGNTEAFF	TGTGCCAGCCGCGTATCCTCGACAGGGAACACTGAAGCTTTCTTT
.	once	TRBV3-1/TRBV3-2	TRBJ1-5	CASSQDPPTEFNQPQHF	TGTGCCAGCAGCCAAGATCCCCCTACAGAATTCAATCAGCCCCAGCATTTT
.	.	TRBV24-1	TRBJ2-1	CATSDLGQGWNEQFF	TGTGCCACCAGTGATTTGGGGCAGGGGTGGAATGAGCAGTTCTTC
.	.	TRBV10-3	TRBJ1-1	CAIGRTSLDTEAFF	TGTGCCATCGGTCGGACTTCCCTGGACACTGAAGCTTTCTTT
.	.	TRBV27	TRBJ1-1	CASRQGHTEAFF	TGTGCCAGCAGACAGGGACACACTGAAGCTTTCTTT
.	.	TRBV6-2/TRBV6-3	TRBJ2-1	CASSYNFPSYNEQFF	TGTGCCAGCAGTTACAACTTCCCGTCCTACAATGAGCAGTTCTTC
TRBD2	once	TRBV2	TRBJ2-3	CASSELAGTDTQYF	TGTGCCAGCAGTGAACTAGCGGGCACAGATACGCAGTATTTT
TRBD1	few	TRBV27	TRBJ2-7	CASSPRSSGTGVHEQYF	TGTGCCAGCAGTCCTAGGTCGTCCGGGACAGGGGTCCACGAGCAGTACTTC
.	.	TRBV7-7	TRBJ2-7	CASSHGMEYEQYF	TGTGCCAGCAGCCACGGGATGGAGTACGAGCAGTACTTC
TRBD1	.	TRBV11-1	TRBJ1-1	CASSPRQGQNTEAFF	TGTGCCAGCAGCCCCCGACAGGGCCAGAACACTGAAGCTTTCTTT
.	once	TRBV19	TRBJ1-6	CASSMAALGSPLHF	TGTGCCAGTAGTATGGCGGCTCTCGGTTCACCCCTCCACTTT
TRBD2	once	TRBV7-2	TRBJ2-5	CASSLVGAGVLETQYF	TGTGCCAGCAGCTTAGTGGGAGCGGGGGTCCTAGAGACCCAGTACTTC
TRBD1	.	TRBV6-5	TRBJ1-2	CASSRTGDGFYGYTF	TGTGCCAGCAGCCGAACAGGGGACGGCTTCTATGGCTACACCTTC
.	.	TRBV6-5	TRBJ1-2	CASNYQTSYGYTF	TGTGCCAGCAACTACCAGACTTCCTATGGCTACACCTTC
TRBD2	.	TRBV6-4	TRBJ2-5	CASSAKNPGLALIETQYF	TGTGCCAGCAGTGCTAAGAACCCGGGACTAGCGTTAATAGAGACCCAGTACTTC
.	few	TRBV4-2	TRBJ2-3	CASSLDSRDTQYF	TGTGCCAGCAGCCTGGACAGTAGAGATACGCAGTATTTT
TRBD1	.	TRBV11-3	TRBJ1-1	CASSLRGDSIPSNTEAFF	TGTGCCAGCAGCTTGCGTGGGGACAGTATCCCATCGAACACTGAAGCTTTCTTT
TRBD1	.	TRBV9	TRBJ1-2	CASSVPRDRGLSYGYTF	TGTGCCAGCAGCGTTCCGAGGGACAGGGGGTTGAGCTATGGCTACACCTTC
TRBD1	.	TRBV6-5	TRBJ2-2	CASSSGTGDTGELFF	TGTGCCAGCAGTTCCGGGACAGGGGACACCGGGGAGCTGTTTTTT
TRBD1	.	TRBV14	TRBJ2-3	CASSPLLGQFTDTQYF	TGTGCCAGCAGCCCACTACTGGGACAGTTCACAGATACGCAGTATTTT
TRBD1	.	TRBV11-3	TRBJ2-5	CASSPDRVETQYF	TGTGCCAGCAGTCCGGACAGGGTTGAGACCCAGTACTTC
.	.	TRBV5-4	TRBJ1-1	CASRPPYLNTEAFF	TGTGCCAGCCGCCCCCCCTACCTGAACACTGAAGCTTTCTTT
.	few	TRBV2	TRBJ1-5	CASRYRGNQPQHF	TGTGCCAGCAGGTACAGGGGCAATCAGCCCCAGCATTTT
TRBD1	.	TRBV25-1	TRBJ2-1	CASSVSGTGGNEQFF	TGTGCCAGCAGTGTATCCGGGACAGGAGGCAATGAGCAGTTCTTC
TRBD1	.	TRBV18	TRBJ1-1	CASSSRTGQNTEAFF	TGTGCCAGCTCATCAAGGACAGGTCAGAACACTGAAGCTTTCTTT
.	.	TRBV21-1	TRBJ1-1	CASSKWEGGRRSEAFF	TGTGCCAGCAGCAAATGGGAGGGGGGGCGCAGATCTGAAGCTTTCTTT
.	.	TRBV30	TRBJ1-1	CAWNRNTEAFF	TGTGCCTGGAACAGGAACACTGAAGCTTTCTTT
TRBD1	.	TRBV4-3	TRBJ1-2	CASSQGVGTASNYGYTF	TGCGCCAGCAGCCAGGGGGTGGGGACAGCTTCTAACTATGGCTACACCTTC
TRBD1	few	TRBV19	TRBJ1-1	CASTQGSAGGRTEAFF	TGTGCCAGTACCCAGGGGTCGGCAGGGGGCCGCACTGAAGCTTTCTTT
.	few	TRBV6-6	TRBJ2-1	CASTYRGHTRGGPYNEQFF	TGTGCCAGCACCTACAGGGGGCATACGCGGGGGGGGCCCTACAATGAGCAGTTCTTC
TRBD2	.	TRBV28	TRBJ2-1	CAGKASGDLEQFF	TGTGCCGGCAAGGCTAGCGGGGATCTTGAGCAGTTCTTC
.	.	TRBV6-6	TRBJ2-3	CASSSRFDTQYF	TGTGCCAGCAGTTCCAGGTTCGATACGCAGTATTTT
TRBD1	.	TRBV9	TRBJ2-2	CASSVGQGGITGELFF	TGTGCCAGCAGCGTTGGACAGGGGGGGATTACCGGGGAGCTGTTTTTT
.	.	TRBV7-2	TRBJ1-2	CASSLAASGYYGYTF	TGTGCCAGCAGCTTAGCGGCCAGCGGCTACTATGGCTACACCTTC
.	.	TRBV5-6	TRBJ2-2	CASSLVAVTGELFF	TGTGCCAGCAGCTTGGTCGCGGTCACCGGGGAGCTGTTTTTT
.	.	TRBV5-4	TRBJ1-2	CASSLPAGSPYGYTF	TGTGCCAGCAGCTTGCCGGCAGGATCTCCCTATGGCTACACCTTC
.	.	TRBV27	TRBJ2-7	CASSLAGGQLYF	TGTGCCAGCAGTTTAGCCGGGGGGCAGCTGTACTTC
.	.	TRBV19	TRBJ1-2	CASQGNYGYTF	TGTGCCAGTCAGGGGAACTATGGCTACACCTTC
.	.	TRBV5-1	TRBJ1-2	CASSLASLAALEGYTF	TGCGCCAGCAGCTTGGCATCCCTGGCAGCCTTGGAGGGCTACACCTTC
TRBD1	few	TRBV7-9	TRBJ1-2	CASSPEGASYGYTF	TGTGCCAGCAGCCCAGAGGGGGCGAGCTATGGCTACACCTTC
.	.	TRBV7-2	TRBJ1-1	CASSLVDRTEAFF	TGTGCCAGCAGCTTAGTAGACAGGACTGAAGCTTTCTTT
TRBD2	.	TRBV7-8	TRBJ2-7	CASSLGGGGVHEQYF	TGTGCCAGCAGCTTAGGCGGCGGGGGGGTACACGAGCAGTACTTC
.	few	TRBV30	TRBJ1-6	CAWSVRPSSYNSPLHF	TGTGCCTGGAGTGTACGTCCGAGCTCCTATAATTCACCCCTCCACTTT
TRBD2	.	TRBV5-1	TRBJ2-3	CASSSLDSGGTTDTQYF	TGCGCCAGCAGCTCCCTAGACAGCGGGGGGACAACAGATACGCAGTATTTT
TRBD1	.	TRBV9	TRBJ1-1	CASSAIRAGGRGWTEAFF	TGTGCCAGCAGCGCCATAAGGGCAGGGGGCCGGGGATGGACTGAAGCTTTCTTT
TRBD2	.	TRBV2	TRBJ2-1	CASSARGGMRDEQFF	TGTGCCAGCAGTGCCCGCGGGGGAATGAGGGATGAGCAGTTCTTC
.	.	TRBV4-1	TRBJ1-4	CASSQDAGFREKLFF	TGCGCCAGCAGCCAAGATGCAGGGTTTCGTGAAAAACTGTTTTTT
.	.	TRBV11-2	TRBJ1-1	CASSLDRGGETFF	TGTGCCAGCAGCTTAGATCGAGGAGGGGAGACTTTCTTT
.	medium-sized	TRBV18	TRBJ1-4	CASSLISAATNEKLFF	TGTGCCAGCTCACTCATAAGTGCAGCAACTAATGAAAAACTGTTTTTT
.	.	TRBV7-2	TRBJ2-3	CASSLALWGGVTQYF	TGTGCCAGCAGCTTAGCGTTGTGGGGCGGTGTTACGCAGTATTTT
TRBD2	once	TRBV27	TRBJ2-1	CATTGGTYNEQFF	TGTGCCACCACGGGGGGAACCTACAATGAGCAGTTCTTC
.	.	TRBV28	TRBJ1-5	CASSSRAGQPQHF	TGTGCCAGCAGTTCCCGGGCGGGTCAGCCCCAGCATTTT
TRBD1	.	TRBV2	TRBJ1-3	CASSGLDRGISGNTIYF	TGTGCCAGCAGCGGCTTAGACAGGGGGATCTCTGGAAACACCATATATTTT
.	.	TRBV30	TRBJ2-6	CAWSTYSGANVLTF	TGTGCCTGGAGTACTTACTCTGGGGCCAACGTCCTGACTTTC
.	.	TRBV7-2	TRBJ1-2	CASSPGQSFYYGYTF	TGTGCCAGCAGCCCCGGACAGAGCTTCTATTATGGCTACACCTTC